One and the same sample provided the 3 T cell receptor beta chains below, sequenced in a study of control samples from healthy donors and cancer patients. The data were produced by immunoSEQ multiplex PCR, yet TCRdb's version contains in-frame clones alone and is incomplete. The data show about 82,000 clones, with approximately 89% seen just once and roughly a fifth held by the top ten. The specimen sequenced was blood. Source of these receptors: a man in his forties or fifties in good health.

The chain carries TRBV19 and TRBJ1-2, with D uncertain. The V gene lost 3 bases and the J gene lost 0 bases, with 8 bases spanning the gap. CDR1 and CDR2 from the germline V gene are LNHDA and SQIVND (reference sequence). The CDR3 consists of 14 residues. The CDR3 bases are TGTGCCAGTAGTATTAGAAAGACTAACTATGGCTACACCTTC. It yields the protein CASSIRKTNYGYTF. The variable domain in full, with the rest retrieved from reference TRBV19 and TRBJ1-2, is DGGITQSPKYLFRKEGQNVTLSCEQNLNHDAMYWYRQDPGQGLRLIYYSQIVNDFQKGDIAEGYSVSREKKESFPLTVTSAQKNPTAFYLCASSIRKTNYGYTFGSGTRLTVV.

This chain links TRBV5-8 with TRBJ2-1; 10 nucleotides agree with TRBD2. The CDR3 extends over 14 amino acids. After removal of 4 bases from V and 4 bases from J, the junction contained 2 bases not matched to a gene. Germline CDR1 SGHTS, CDR2 YDEGEE. CDR3 coding DNA: TGTGCCAGCAGCCGGACTAGCGGTTACAATGAGCAGTTCTTC. It codes for CASSRTSGYNEQFF.

The chain carries TRBV24-1 and TRBJ2-1, with D perhaps TRBD2 (6 bases). V shed 11 bases and J shed 6 bases, with 22 bases lying between them. CDR1 and CDR2 (germline): KGHDR, SFDVKD. The CDR3 totals 15 residues. The CDR3 is CAIGMAGLMPNEQFF. The CDR3 DNA is TGTGCCATCGGCATGGCGGGGTTAATGCCCAATGAGCAGTTCTTC.